This T cell receptor (beta chain) was documented in a study of cytomegalovirus exposure and HLA in healthy donors. Points from the study as a whole: A later analysis associated approximately 17,000 TCR beta sequences with HLA alleles at a 0.05 false discovery rate. A later analysis revealed that TCR association rates differed between HLA loci, peaking at DRB1 and bottoming out at HLA-C.

The CDR3 consists of 15 residues. In germline, CDR1 is SGHDT, CDR2 YYEEEE. The V segment lost 4 bases and the J segment 2 bases; nucleotides outside the gene matches: 6. This clone was observed a few times. Antigen specificity is unknown. Both 60 Vbeta primers and 13 Jbeta primers went into the PCR. Assay used: immunoSEQ multiplex PCR; TCRdb lists only in-frame clones, some missing. This sample has 200,000 to 250,000 clones; around 80% occur once, and the top ten carry about 0.47%. This sequence joins TRBV5-6 and TRBJ1-5; 7 bases match TRBD1. This receptor was obtained from a boy between 5 and 17 years old in good health and CMV-seronegative. The sample consisted of PBMCs. CDR3: CASSGRQGGNQPQHF. The CDR3 DNA reads as TGTGCCAGCAGCGGACGACAGGGCGGCAATCAGCCCCAGCATTTT.